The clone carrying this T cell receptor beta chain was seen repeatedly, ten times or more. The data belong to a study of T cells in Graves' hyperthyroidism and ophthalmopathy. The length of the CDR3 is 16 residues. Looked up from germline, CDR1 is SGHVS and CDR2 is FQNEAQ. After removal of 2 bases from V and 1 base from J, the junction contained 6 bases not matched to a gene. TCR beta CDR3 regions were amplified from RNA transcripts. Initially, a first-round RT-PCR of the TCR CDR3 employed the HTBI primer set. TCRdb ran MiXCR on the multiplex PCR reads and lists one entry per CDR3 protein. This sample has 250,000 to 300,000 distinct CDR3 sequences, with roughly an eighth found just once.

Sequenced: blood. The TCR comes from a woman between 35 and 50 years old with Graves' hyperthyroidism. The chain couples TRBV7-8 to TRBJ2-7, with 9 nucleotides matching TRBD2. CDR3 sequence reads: CASSLHRLAGSYEQYF. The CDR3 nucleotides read TGTGCCAGCAGCTTACATCGCCTAGCGGGGTCCTACGAGCAGTACTTC.